This T cell receptor beta chain is drawn from a study of blood T cell repertoires in COVID-19. The wider study: The United States, Italy and Spain provided the acute and convalescent COVID-19 samples. PBMCs, B-cell-depleted T cells, or T cells provided the cDNA or gDNA that made up the material.

Authors' processing steps: Researchers report that nucleated cell counts were estimated from reference gene primer amplification. TCRdb keeps only in-frame clones here, not all; method: immunoSEQ multiplex PCR. V and J calls and clone size come straight from that table; D and trimming were deduced from the DNA. The sample holds some 200,000 clones, roughly 80% seen once. Between the trimmed V and J ends, which lost 3 bases and 1 base, there was a span of 6 bases. CDR3 length: 14 residues. CDR1 and CDR2 (germline): LNHDA, SQIVND (reference sequence). The source of this sequence is a woman aged 80 or over with active or convalescent COVID-19. V is TRBV19 and J is TRBJ2-2; D unclear. Sequenced: peripheral blood. CDR3 sequence reads: CASSIRQNTGELFF. CDR3 coding DNA: TGTGCCAGTAGTATCAGGCAGAACACCGGGGAGCTGTTTTTT.